The sequence of this T cell receptor (beta chain) was determined in a study of blood T cell repertoires in COVID-19. This clone was found once. Germline CDR1 reads MGHDK; CDR2 reads SYGVNS. The V and J ends lost 3 bases and 8 bases, in that order; junction bases with no gene match: 6. This CDR3 comprises 16 residues. Original analysis: Amplification with reference gene primers provided the estimates of nucleated cell counts. This table comes from immunoSEQ multiplex PCR, and its TCRdb copy is limited to in-frame clones, with some not included. The V and J calls and clone size come from that table; D and trimming were worked out from the DNA. The table shows 490,000 or so clones, with less than 90% occurring only once.

This TCR derives from a woman aged 60-75 years who had recovered from COVID-19. Sequenced: PBMCs or T cells enriched from blood (not recorded which). The rearrangement links TRBV25-1 to TRBJ1-6; 11 bases map to TRBD1. The CDR3: CASSEGQGEKDSPLHF. The CDR3 coding sequence is TGTGCCAGCAGTGAGGGACAGGGGGAAAAAGATTCACCCCTCCACTTT.